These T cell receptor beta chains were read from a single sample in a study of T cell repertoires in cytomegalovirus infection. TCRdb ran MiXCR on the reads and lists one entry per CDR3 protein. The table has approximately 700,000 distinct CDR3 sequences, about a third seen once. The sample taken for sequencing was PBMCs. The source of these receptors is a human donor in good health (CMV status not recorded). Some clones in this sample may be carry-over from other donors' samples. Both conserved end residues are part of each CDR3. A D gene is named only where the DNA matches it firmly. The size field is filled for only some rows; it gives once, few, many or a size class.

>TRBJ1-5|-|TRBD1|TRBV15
CATSNRDRGLENQPQHF
TGTGCCACCAGCAACCGGGACAGGGGGCTAGAGAATCAGCCCCAGCATTTT
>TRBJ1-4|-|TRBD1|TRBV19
CASSRASTGIREKLFF
TGTGCCAGTAGTAGAGCTTCGACAGGGATAAGGGAAAAACTGTTTTTT
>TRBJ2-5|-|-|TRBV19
CASSVAGPVGFGETQYF
TGTGCCAGTAGTGTAGCCGGACCCGTCGGTTTCGGGGAGACCCAGTACTTC
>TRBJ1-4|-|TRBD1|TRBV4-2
CASTTRRGGTGTTNEKLFF
TGTGCCAGCACCACAAGACGGGGTGGGACAGGGACAACTAATGAAAAACTGTTTTTT
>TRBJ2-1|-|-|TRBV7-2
CASSANSVQGNEQFF
TGTGCCAGCAGCGCAAACTCGGTCCAGGGCAATGAGCAGTTCTTC
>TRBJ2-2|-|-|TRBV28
CASSLQLPGELFF
TGTGCCAGCAGTTTGCAGTTGCCCGGGGAGCTGTTTTTT
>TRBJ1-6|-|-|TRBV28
CSSTQANSPLHF
TGTTCCAGTACACAGGCAAATTCACCCCTCCACTTT
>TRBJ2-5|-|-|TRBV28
CASSLIIGPSVTETQSF
TGTGCCAGCAGTCTCATTATCGGGCCGAGTGTGACAGAGACCCAGTCCTTC
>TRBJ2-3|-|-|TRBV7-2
CASSWVVGGAQYF
TGTGCCAGCAGCTGGGTGGTCGGGGGAGCGCAGTATTTT
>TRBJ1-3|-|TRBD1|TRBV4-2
CASSQTPGTGIYTIYF
TGTGCCAGCAGCCAAACGCCCGGGACAGGGATTTACACCATATATTTT
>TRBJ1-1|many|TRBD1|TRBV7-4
CASSLATGGLPNTEAFF
TGTGCCAGCAGCTTAGCCACAGGGGGCCTCCCGAACACTGAAGCTTTCTTT
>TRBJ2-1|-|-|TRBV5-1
CASSWDSSDSSYNEQFF
TGCGCCAGCAGCTGGGATTCTAGCGATAGCTCCTACAATGAGCAGTTCTTC
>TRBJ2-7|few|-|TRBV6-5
CASSYGGNARNEQYF
TGTGCCAGCAGTTACGGAGGGAACGCGAGGAACGAGCAGTACTTC
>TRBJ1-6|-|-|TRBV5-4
CASSLMDNSPLHF
TGTGCCAGCAGCTTGATGGACAATTCACCCCTCCACTTT
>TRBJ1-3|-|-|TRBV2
CASSPGEGNTIYF
TGTGCCAGCAGTCCAGGGGAAGGAAACACCATATATTTT
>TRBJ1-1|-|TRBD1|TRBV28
CASSLPTTGGGPEAFF
TGTGCCAGCAGTTTACCCACGACAGGGGGGGGACCTGAAGCTTTCTTT
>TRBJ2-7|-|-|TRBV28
CASRPLTGSSYEQYF
TGTGCCAGCAGGCCCCTCACAGGAAGCTCCTACGAGCAGTACTTC
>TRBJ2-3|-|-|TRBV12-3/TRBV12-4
CASTRVDTQYF
TGTGCCAGCACTCGGGTAGATACGCAGTATTTT
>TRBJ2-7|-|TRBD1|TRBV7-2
CASSRAGQGASEQYF
TGTGCCAGCAGCCGTGCTGGACAGGGGGCGTCCGAGCAGTACTTC
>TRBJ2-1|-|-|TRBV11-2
CASSLEVGSLNEQFF
TGTGCCAGCAGCTTAGAAGTGGGGTCGCTAAATGAGCAGTTCTTC
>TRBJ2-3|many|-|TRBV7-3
CASREGGNTDTQYF
TGTGCCAGCCGTGAGGGCGGAAACACAGATACGCAGTATTTT
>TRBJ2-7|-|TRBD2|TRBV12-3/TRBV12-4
CASSSRGGFGYEKYF
TGTGCCAGCAGTTCCCGGGGAGGGTTTGGCTACGAGAAGTACTTC
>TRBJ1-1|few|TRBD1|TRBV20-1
CSAGDRENTEAFF
TGCAGTGCTGGGGACAGGGAGAACACTGAAGCTTTCTTT
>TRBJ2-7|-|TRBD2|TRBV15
CATRDTSASYEQYF
TGTGCCACCAGGGACACTAGCGCGTCCTACGAGCAGTACTTC
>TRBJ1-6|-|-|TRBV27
CASSLVGSYNSPLHF
TGTGCCAGCAGTTTGGTCGGCTCCTATAATTCACCCCTCCACTTT
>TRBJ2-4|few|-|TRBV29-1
CSVEAGGNIQYF
TGCAGCGTTGAGGCGGGCGGAAACATTCAGTACTTC
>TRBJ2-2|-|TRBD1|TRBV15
CATSRFRGTGVVGELFF
TGTGCCACCAGCAGGTTCCGGGGGACAGGGGTAGTCGGGGAGCTGTTTTTT
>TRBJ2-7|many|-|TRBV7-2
CASTLSARTYEQYF
TGTGCCAGCACCCTTTCGGCGCGGACCTACGAGCAGTACTTC
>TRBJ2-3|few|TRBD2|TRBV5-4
CASSLERAGGPGDTQYF
TGTGCCAGCAGCTTGGAAAGAGCGGGGGGGCCGGGAGATACGCAGTATTTT
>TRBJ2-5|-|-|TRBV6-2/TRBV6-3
CASSDPRMGQETQYF
TGTGCCAGCAGCGACCCCCGGATGGGCCAAGAGACCCAGTACTTC
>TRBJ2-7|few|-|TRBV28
CASSLDYGTESSYEQYF
TGTGCCAGCAGTTTGGACTACGGGACAGAGAGCTCCTACGAGCAGTACTTC
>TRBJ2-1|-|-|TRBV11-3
CASSLGPIYNEQFF
TGTGCCAGCAGCTTAGGTCCCATTTACAATGAGCAGTTCTTC
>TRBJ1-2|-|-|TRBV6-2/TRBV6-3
CASSYGGRQAIGYTF
TGTGCCAGCAGTTATGGGGGGCGACAGGCTATCGGCTACACCTTC
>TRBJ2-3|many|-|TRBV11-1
CASIPTEGHTDTQYF
TGTGCCAGCATTCCGACAGAGGGTCACACAGATACGCAGTATTTT
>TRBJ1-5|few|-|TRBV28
CASSLRLGVWQPQHF
TGTGCCAGCAGTTTGCGACTTGGGGTCTGGCAGCCCCAGCATTTT
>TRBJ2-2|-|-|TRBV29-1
CSVGLTNTGELFF
TGCAGCGTTGGTTTAACGAACACCGGGGAGCTGTTTTTT
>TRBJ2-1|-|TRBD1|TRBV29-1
CSLGRQGTYNEQFF
TGCAGCCTGGGGAGACAGGGAACCTACAATGAGCAGTTCTTC
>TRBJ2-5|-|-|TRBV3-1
CASRSGRKSQETQYF
TGTGCCAGCAGGAGCGGGCGCAAAAGCCAAGAGACCCAGTACTTC
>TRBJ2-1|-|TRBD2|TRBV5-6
CASSFGTSGNEQFF
TGTGCCAGCAGCTTCGGGACTAGTGGCAATGAGCAGTTCTTC
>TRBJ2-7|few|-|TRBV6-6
CASSSPGTYYEQYF
TGTGCCAGCAGTTCCCCGGGGACATACTACGAGCAGTACTTC
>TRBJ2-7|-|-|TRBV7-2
CASSSPWGPNYEQYF
TGTGCCAGCAGCTCCCCCTGGGGACCCAACTACGAGCAGTACTTC
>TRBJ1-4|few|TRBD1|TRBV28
CASSRSGTGAKEKLFF
TGTGCCAGCAGTCGGTCCGGGACAGGGGCTAAGGAAAAACTGTTTTTT
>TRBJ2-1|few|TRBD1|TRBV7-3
CASSLTGLSEQFF
TGTGCCAGCAGTCTGACAGGGTTAAGTGAGCAGTTCTTC
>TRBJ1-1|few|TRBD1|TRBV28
CASSSLSRQGSKAFF
TGTGCCAGCAGTTCCCTAAGCCGACAGGGGTCGAAAGCTTTCTTT
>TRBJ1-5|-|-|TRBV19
CASSIVHPTGQQPQHF
TGTGCCAGTAGTATAGTCCATCCCACGGGACAACAGCCCCAGCATTTT
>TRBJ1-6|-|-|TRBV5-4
CASSHRDAGYNSPLHF
TGTGCCAGCAGCCACCGGGACGCCGGCTATAATTCACCCCTCCACTTT
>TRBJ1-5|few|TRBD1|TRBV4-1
CASSRMTGGFDQPQHF
TGCGCCAGCAGCCGGATGACAGGGGGCTTCGATCAGCCCCAGCATTTT
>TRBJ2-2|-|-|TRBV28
CAVWAGKTGELFF
TGTGCCGTCTGGGCAGGGAAGACCGGGGAGCTGTTTTTT
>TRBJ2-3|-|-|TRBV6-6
CASSSTGVTYTQYF
TGTGCCAGCAGCTCGACCGGGGTCACATATACGCAGTATTTT
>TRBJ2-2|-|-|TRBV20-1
CSARDVEGSAGELFF
TGCAGTGCTAGAGATGTTGAAGGTTCAGCCGGGGAGCTGTTTTTT
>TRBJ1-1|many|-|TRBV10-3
CAISVGGNTEAFF
TGTGCCATCAGTGTGGGGGGGAACACTGAAGCTTTCTTT
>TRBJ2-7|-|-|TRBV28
CASISLGSSYEQYF
TGTGCCAGCATCTCGCTGGGTAGCTCCTACGAGCAGTACTTC
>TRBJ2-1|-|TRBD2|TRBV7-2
CASSLVPLAGVEEQFF
TGTGCCAGCAGCTTAGTCCCACTAGCGGGAGTTGAGGAGCAGTTCTTC
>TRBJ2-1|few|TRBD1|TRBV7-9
CASSFGQETTPNEQFF
TGTGCCAGCAGCTTTGGACAGGAAACCACGCCAAATGAGCAGTTCTTC
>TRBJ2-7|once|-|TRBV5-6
CASSLEGDGSYEQYF
TGTGCCAGCAGCTTGGAGGGGGACGGGTCCTACGAGCAGTACTTC
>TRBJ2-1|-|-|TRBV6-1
CASSEGRGRSYNEQFF
TGTGCCAGCAGTGAAGGGAGGGGGCGCTCCTACAATGAGCAGTTCTTC
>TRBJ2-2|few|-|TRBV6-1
CASSETSTGELFF
TGTGCCAGCAGTGAAACCTCCACCGGGGAGCTGTTTTTT
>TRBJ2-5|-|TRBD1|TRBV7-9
CASSPKRQGVGETQYF
TGTGCCAGCAGCCCCAAGAGGCAGGGGGTCGGCGAGACCCAGTACTTC
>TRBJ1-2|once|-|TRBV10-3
CAISGTANYGYTF
TGTGCCATCAGTGGGACAGCTAACTATGGCTACACCTTC
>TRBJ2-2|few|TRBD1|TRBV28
CASRGQGGNTGELFF
TGTGCCAGCAGGGGACAGGGCGGTAACACCGGGGAGCTGTTTTTT